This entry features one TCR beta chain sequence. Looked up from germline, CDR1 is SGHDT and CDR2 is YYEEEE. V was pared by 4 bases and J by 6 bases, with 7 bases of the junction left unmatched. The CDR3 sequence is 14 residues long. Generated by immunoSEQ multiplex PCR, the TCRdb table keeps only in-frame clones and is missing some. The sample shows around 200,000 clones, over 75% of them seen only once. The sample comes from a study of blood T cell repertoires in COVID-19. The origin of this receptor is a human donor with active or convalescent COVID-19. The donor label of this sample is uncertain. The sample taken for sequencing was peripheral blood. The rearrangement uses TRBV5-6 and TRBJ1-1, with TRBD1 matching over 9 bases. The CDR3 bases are TGTGCCAGCAGCCCATTGGACAGGGGCGCTGAAGCTTTCTTT. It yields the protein CASSPLDRGAEAFF.